This entry lists 2 T cell receptor beta chains sequenced from one sample in a study of beta chain features in type 1 diabetes. Expressed TCRB transcripts were sequenced because the entire RNA isolate underwent reverse transcription. Sequencing was performed with immunoSEQ multiplex PCR; in TCRdb, only in-frame clones are kept and a portion is missing. Among roughly 350,000 clones listed, roughly 11% were seen once. Material: naive CD4+ T cells from blood. These receptors all come from a young woman in good health.

V usage is TRBV18 and J usage is TRBJ1-5; tentatively, D is TRBD1 (5 bases). The germline V gene has CDR1 KGHSH and CDR2 LQKENI. V was pared by 2 bases and J by 5 bases, with 13 bases between. The CDR3 spans 15 residues. In DNA, the CDR3 is TGTGCCAGCTCACCATTTGGGGCAGCCGATCAGCCCCAGCATTTT. Amino acid sequence: CASSPFGAADQPQHF.

The chain carries TRBV12-5 and TRBJ2-3; D may be TRBD1 (6 bases). Germline CDR1 and CDR2: LGHNT and FRNRAP. Trimming removed 6 bases at V and 2 bases at J, with 15 bases between. The CDR3 totals 15 residues. CDR3 residues: CASGNGQTFTDTQYF. CDR3 DNA: TGTGCTAGTGGCAACGGACAGACTTTCACAGATACGCAGTATTTT.